This T cell receptor beta chain was captured by sequencing in a study of graft-versus-host responses after intestinal transplantation. Across the study: The transplants performed in recipients were multivisceral, liver-intestinal, or isolated intestinal. Overall study results and limits: Graft-versus-host to host-versus-graft clonal ratios in allografts were high in patients with graft-donor T cell macrochimerism.

Libraries were prepared by immunoSEQ multiplex PCR; TCRdb keeps only in-frame clonotypes and omits some of them. The sample lists roughly 120,000 clones, 85% to 95% seen once, with 0.4% to 0.55% in the top ten. With 3 bases removed from V and 2 bases from J, the gap between germline ends came to 14 bases. This CDR3 has 15 amino acids. Germline assignment: CDR1 MGHRA and CDR2 YSYEKL. On this clone: Its antigen is still unknown.

The material was unstimulated CD8+ T cells sorted from spleen or lymph node cells, obtained before intestinal transplant. This chain links TRBV4-1 with TRBJ2-7; TRBD2 is a possible D gene (6 bases). The receptor was isolated from a human donor who received an intestinal transplant. The CDR3 region has the DNA TGCGCCAGCAGCCACCGGGACTCCCCGGCCTACGAGCAGTACTTC. The encoded protein is CASSHRDSPAYEQYF.